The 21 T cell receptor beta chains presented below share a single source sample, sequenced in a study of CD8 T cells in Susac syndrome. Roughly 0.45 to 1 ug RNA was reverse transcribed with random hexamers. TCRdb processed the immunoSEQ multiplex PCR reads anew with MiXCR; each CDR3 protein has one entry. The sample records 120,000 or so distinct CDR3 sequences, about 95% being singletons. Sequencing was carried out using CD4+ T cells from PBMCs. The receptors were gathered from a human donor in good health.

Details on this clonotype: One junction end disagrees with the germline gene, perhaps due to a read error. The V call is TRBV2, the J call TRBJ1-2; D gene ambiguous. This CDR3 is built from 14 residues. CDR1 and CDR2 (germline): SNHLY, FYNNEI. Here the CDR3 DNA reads TGTGCCAGCAGTGATCTCCTGAGCAACTATGGCCACACCTTC. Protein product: CASSDLLSNYGHTF.

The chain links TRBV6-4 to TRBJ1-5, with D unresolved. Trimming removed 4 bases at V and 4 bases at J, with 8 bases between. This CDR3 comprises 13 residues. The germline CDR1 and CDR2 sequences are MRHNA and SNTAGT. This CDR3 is CASSATENQPQHF. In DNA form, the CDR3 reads TGTGCCAGCAGTGCCACAGAGAATCAGCCCCAGCATTTT.

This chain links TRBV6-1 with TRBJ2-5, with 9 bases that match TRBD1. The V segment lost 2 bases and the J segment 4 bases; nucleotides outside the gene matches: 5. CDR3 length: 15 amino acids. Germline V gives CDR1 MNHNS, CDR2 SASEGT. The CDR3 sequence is CASSERGTGRETQYF. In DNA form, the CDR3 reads TGTGCCAGCAGTGAACGGGGGACAGGGCGAGAGACCCAGTACTTC.

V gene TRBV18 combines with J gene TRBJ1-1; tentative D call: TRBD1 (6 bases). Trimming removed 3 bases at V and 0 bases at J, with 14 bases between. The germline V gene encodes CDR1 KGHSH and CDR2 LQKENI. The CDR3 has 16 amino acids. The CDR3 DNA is TGTGCCAGCTCACCGAACATTCAGGGGATGAACACTGAAGCTTTCTTT. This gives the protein CASSPNIQGMNTEAFF.

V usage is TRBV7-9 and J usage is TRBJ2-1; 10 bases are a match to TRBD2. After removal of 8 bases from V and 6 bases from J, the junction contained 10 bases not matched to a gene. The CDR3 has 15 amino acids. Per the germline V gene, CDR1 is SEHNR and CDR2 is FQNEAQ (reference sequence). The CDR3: CASYSPSGRRNEQFF. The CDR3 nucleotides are TGTGCCAGCTACTCCCCTAGCGGGAGACGCAATGAGCAGTTCTTC.

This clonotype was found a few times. The chain's CDR3 is CACPAPTANEQYF. Written as DNA, the CDR3 is TGTGCCTGTCCCGCGCCTACCGCCAACGAGCAGTACTTC. The chain joins TRBV30 to TRBJ2-7; the D is unclear. Deletions cut 6 bases from V and 5 bases from J, with 17 bases between. Germline-derived CDR1 and CDR2 are GTSNPN and SVGIG (reference sequence). The CDR3 runs 13 residues.

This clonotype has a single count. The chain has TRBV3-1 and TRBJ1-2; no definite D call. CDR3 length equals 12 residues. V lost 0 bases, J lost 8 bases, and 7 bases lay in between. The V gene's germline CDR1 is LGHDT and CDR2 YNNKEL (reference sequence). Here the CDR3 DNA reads TGTGCCAGCAGCCAAGACCTGGGGGGCTACACCTTC. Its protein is CASSQDLGGYTF.

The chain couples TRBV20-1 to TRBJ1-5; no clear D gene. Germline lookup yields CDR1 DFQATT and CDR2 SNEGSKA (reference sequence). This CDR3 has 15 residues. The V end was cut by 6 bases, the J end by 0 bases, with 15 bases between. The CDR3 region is CSASSGYSSNQPQHF. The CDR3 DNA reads TGCAGTGCGAGTAGTGGGTATTCTAGCAATCAGCCCCAGCATTTT.

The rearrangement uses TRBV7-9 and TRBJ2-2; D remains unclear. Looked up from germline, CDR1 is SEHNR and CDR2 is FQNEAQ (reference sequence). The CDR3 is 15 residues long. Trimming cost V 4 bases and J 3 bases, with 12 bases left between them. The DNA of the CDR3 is TGTGCCAGCAGCTCCCACGGAAAGGACACCGGGGAGCTGTTTTTT. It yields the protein CASSSHGKDTGELFF.

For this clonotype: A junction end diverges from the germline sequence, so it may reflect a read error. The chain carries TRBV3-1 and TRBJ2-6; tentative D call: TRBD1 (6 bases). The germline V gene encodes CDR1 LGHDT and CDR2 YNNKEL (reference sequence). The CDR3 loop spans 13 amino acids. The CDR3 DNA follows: TGTGCCAGCAGCCCGTCAGGGGCCAACGTCCTGATTTTC. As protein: CASSPSGANVLIF.

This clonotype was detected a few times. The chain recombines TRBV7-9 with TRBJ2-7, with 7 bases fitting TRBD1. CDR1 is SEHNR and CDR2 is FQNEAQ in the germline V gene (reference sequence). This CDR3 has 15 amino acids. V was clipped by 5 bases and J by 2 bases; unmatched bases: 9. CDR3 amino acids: CASSGLTGLTYEQYF. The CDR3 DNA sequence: TGTGCCAGCAGCGGACTGACAGGGCTAACCTACGAGCAGTACTTC.

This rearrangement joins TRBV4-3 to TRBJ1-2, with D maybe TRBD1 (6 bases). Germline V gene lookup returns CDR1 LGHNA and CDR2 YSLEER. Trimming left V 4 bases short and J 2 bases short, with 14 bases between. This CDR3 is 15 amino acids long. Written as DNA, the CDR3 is TGCGCCAGCAGCCCCGGACAGAAAAAAAACTATGGCTACACCTTC. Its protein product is CASSPGQKKNYGYTF.

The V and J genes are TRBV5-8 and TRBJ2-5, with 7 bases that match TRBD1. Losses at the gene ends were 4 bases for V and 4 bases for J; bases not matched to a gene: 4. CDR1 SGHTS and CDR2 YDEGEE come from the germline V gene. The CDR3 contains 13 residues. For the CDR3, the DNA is TGTGCCAGCAGCGATACAGGGGCAGAGACCCAGTACTTC. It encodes CASSDTGAETQYF.

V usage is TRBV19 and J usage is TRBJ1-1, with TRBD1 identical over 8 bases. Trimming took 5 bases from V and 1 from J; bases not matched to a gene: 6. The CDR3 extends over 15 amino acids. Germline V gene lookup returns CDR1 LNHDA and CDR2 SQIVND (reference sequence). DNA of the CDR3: TGTGCCAGTAGTTCTTCGGGACAGGAGAACACTGAAGCTTTCTTT. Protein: CASSSSGQENTEAFF.

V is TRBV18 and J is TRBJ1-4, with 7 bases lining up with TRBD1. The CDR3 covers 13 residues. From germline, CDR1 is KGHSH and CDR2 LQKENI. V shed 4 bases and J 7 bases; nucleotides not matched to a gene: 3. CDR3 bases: TGTGCCAGCTCACGGGACAGTGGTGAAAAACTGTTTTTT. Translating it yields CASSRDSGEKLFF.

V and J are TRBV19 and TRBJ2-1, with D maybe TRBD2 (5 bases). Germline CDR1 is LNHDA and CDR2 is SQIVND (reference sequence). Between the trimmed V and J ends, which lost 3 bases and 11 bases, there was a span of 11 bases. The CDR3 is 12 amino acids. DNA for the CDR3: TGTGCCAGTAGTATTAACGGGGTAAAGCAGTTCTTC. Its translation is CASSINGVKQFF. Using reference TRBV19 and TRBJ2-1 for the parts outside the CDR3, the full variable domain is DGGITQSPKYLFRKEGQNVTLSCEQNLNHDAMYWYRQDPGQGLRLIYYSQIVNDFQKGDIAEGYSVSREKKESFPLTVTSAQKNPTAFYLCASSINGVKQFFGPGTRLTVL.

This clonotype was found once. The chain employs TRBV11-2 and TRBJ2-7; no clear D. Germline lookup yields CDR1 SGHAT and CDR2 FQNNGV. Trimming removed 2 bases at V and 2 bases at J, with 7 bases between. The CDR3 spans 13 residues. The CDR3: CASSLKPAYEQYF. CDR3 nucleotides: TGTGCCAGCAGCTTAAAGCCCGCCTACGAGCAGTACTTC.

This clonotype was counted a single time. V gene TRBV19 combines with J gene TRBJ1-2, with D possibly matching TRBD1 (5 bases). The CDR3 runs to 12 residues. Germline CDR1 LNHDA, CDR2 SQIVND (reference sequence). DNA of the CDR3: TGTGCTACGAAGCAGGGAAACTATGGCTACACCTTC. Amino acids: CATKQGNYGYTF.

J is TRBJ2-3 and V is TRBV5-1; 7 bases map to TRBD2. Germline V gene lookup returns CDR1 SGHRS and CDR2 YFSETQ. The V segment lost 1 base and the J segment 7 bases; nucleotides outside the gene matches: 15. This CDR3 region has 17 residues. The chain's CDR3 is CASSLLFAGEGSNTQYF. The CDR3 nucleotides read TGCGCCAGCAGCTTGTTATTCGCGGGAGAGGGCTCGAATACGCAGTATTTT. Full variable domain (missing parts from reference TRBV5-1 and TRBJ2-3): KAGVTQTPRYLIKTRGQQVTLSCSPISGHRSVSWYQQTPGQGLQFLFEYFSETQRNKGNFPGRFSGRQFSNSRSEMNVSTLELGDSALYLCASSLLFAGEGSNTQYFGPGTRLTVL.

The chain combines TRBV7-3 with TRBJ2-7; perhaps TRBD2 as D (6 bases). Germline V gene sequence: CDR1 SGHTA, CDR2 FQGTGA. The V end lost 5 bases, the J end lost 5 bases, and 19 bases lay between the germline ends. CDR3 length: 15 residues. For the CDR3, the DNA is TGTGCCAGCAGCCCCTACGGGACTCGTGGGGACGAGCAGTACTTC. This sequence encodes CASSPYGTRGDEQYF.

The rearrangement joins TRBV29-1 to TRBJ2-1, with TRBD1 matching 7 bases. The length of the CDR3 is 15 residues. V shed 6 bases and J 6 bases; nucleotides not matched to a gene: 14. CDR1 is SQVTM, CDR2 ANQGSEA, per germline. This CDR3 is CSVHTTGKGSNEQFF. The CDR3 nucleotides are TGCAGCGTCCATACGACAGGGAAAGGGAGCAATGAGCAGTTCTTC.